This passage covers 19 T cell receptor beta chains from one sample sequenced in a study of T-cell memory formation after mild COVID-19 (dated by TCRdb to the early 2020s). Receptors were amplified or captured by 5' RACE. Sequencing was carried out with an Illumina NovaSeq 6000. TCRdb cleaned the public reads at Q25 with fastp, built clones with MiXCR and kept in-frame beta chains. Every distinct CDR3 protein forms one entry, paired with its most common genes and DNA. The sample profile shows around 390,000 distinct CDR3 sequences; around a sixth of them were found once. Clones ranked in the top ten supply 20% to 25% of the sample. The sequencing input was PBMCs or a T cell subset sorted from them (not recorded which). The receptors come from a man in his late teens or twenties who had mild COVID-19 (a few samples of this study predate the infection). The sample titles of this study are shuffled in the database, so cell type and time point are left out; the donor was told from shared clones.

V usage is TRBV7-2 and J usage is TRBJ2-3, with D unresolved. The germline CDR1 and CDR2 sequences are SGHTA and FQGNSA. This CDR3 region has 15 residues. The V end lost 5 bases, the J end lost 2 bases, and 14 bases lay between the germline ends. CDR3 DNA: TGTGCCAGCAGCCACAGTCCTATCTCCACAGATACGCAGTATTTT. Its translation is CASSHSPISTDTQYF. The full variable domain, rest sourced from reference TRBV7-2 and TRBJ2-3, is GAGVSQSPSNKVTEKGKDVELRCDPISGHTALYWYRQSLGQGLEFLIYFQGNSAPDKSGLPSDRFSAERTGGSVSTLTIQRTQQEDSAVYLCASSHSPISTDTQYFGPGTRLTVL.

This clonotype was seen just once. V and J are TRBV7-2 and TRBJ2-7; TRBD2 agrees at 8 bases. The CDR3 has 15 residues. CDR1 is SGHTA, CDR2 FQGNSA, per germline. V trimming: 1 base; J trimming: 1 base; junction bases outside the gene matches: 3. The CDR3 spells CASSLEGGGSYEQYF. CDR3 in DNA: TGTGCCAGCAGCTTAGAGGGCGGGGGGTCCTACGAGCAGTACTTC.

CDR3 nucleotides: TGTGCCAGCAGCCATGACCTTATCAGTGGCTACACCTTC. Its protein is CASSHDLISGYTF. The V call is TRBV14, the J call TRBJ1-2; D not resolved. The V gene lost 3 bases and the J gene lost 7 bases, with 12 bases spanning the gap. The CDR3 has 13 residues. CDR1 is SGHDN, CDR2 FVKESK, per germline.

This clonotype turned up a few times. V gene TRBV18 combines with J gene TRBJ1-6; a weak D match, TRBD1 (5 bases). This CDR3 has 14 amino acids. Per germline, CDR1 KGHSH and CDR2 LQKENI. V gave up 2 bases and J gave up 10 bases, with 12 bases separating them. CDR3 sequence reads: CASSPGGGESPLHF. CDR3 nucleotides: TGTGCCAGCTCACCAGGGGGGGGAGAGTCACCCCTCCACTTT. Looking up the rest from reference TRBV18 and TRBJ1-6 gives the full variable domain: NAGVMQNPRHLVRRRGQEARLRCSPMKGHSHVYWYRQLPEEGLKFMVYLQKENIIDESGMPKERFSAEFPKEGPSILRIQQVVRGDSAAYFCASSPGGGESPLHFGNGTRLTVT.

V is TRBV7-3 and J is TRBJ1-1; no reliable D call. The CDR3 totals 14 residues. Per the germline V gene, CDR1 is SGHTA and CDR2 is FQGTGA. V gave up 2 bases and J gave up 1 base, with 8 bases separating them. CDR3 loop: CASSLVDSNTEAFF. DNA of the CDR3: TGTGCCAGCAGCTTAGTTGACTCGAACACTGAAGCTTTCTTT.

This sequence joins TRBV6-2 or TRBV6-3 and TRBJ2-1, with D possibly TRBD1 on 6 matching bases. V was clipped by 6 bases and J by 4 bases, with 19 bases between them. Per germline, CDR1 MNHEY and CDR2 SVGEGT. CDR3 size: 16 residues. The CDR3 DNA sequence: TGTGCCAGCAGCCCGAATATGGGGCAGGGGTACAATGAGCAGTTCTTC. It is translated as CASSPNMGQGYNEQFF.

This clonotype has more than one count but fewer than ten. CDR3 residues: CATSRDRSMNSYYEQYV. CDR3 in DNA: TGTGCCACCAGCAGAGATAGGTCGATGAACAGCTACTACGAGCAGTACGTC. The chain combines TRBV15 with TRBJ2-7; no reliable D call. The V end lost 0 bases, the J end lost 3 bases, and 18 bases lay between the germline ends. The CDR3 runs to 17 residues. CDR1 is LNHNV, CDR2 YYDKDF, per germline (reference sequence).

This rearrangement joins TRBV5-1 to TRBJ2-5; D not resolved. Trimming shortened V by 2 bases and J by 0 bases, and 8 bases separated the two germline ends. There are 14 residues in the CDR3. Germline-derived CDR1 and CDR2 are SGHRS and YFSETQ. DNA for the CDR3: TGCGCCAGCAGCTTAGGAGACTACCAAGAGACCCAGTACTTC. This gives the protein CASSLGDYQETQYF.

V gene TRBV6-2 or TRBV6-3 combines with J gene TRBJ2-1, with TRBD2 matching 13 bases. This CDR3 is 17 amino acids long. V gave up 0 bases and J gave up 8 bases; unmatched junction bases: 7. CDR1 and CDR2 (germline): MNHEY, SVGEGT. CDR3 protein: CASSYSQTSGGAYEQFF. CDR3 bases: TGTGCCAGCAGTTACTCACAAACTAGCGGGGGGGCGTATGAGCAGTTCTTC.

The chain is built from TRBV20-1 and TRBJ1-3; the D gene is possibly TRBD1 (5 bases). CDR3 length: 12 amino acids. Germline V gene lookup returns CDR1 DFQATT and CDR2 SNEGSKA (reference sequence). Trimming took 6 bases from V and 2 from J, leaving 8 bases between them. CDR3 amino acids: CSAGGTGNTIYF. In DNA form, the CDR3 reads TGCAGTGCCGGGGGAACTGGAAACACCATATATTTT.

This clonotype was recorded a few times. J is TRBJ1-5 and V is TRBV6-4, with 9 bases identical to TRBD1. Germline lookup yields CDR1 MRHNA and CDR2 SNTAGT. V gave up 8 bases and J gave up 4 bases; unmatched junction bases: 3. The CDR3 has 13 residues. CDR3 DNA: TGTGCCAGCCTAGGACAGGGGAATCAGCCCCAGCATTTT. It yields the protein CASLGQGNQPQHF.

The chain uses TRBV20-1 and TRBJ2-7; the match to TRBD1 covers 7 bases. Per germline, CDR1 DFQATT and CDR2 SNEGSKA (reference sequence). CDR3 length: 13 residues. V trimming: 3 bases; J trimming: 3 bases; junction bases outside the gene matches: 5. The CDR3 loop reads CSASGDRFYEQYF. The CDR3 nucleotides read TGCAGTGCTAGCGGGGACAGATTCTACGAGCAGTACTTC.

The chain employs TRBV4-3 and TRBJ1-5, with no clear D. Looked up from germline, CDR1 is LGHNA and CDR2 is YSLEER. Trimming left V 0 bases short and J 3 bases short, with 3 bases between. This CDR3 has 13 amino acids. DNA for the CDR3: TGCGCCAGCAGCCAAGAGAACAATCAGCCCCAGCATTTT. This gives the protein CASSQENNQPQHF.

The chain combines TRBV7-2 with TRBJ1-2, with 10 bases aligning to TRBD1. The V segment lost 5 bases and the J segment 2 bases; nucleotides outside the gene matches: 8. Germline assignment: CDR1 SGHTA and CDR2 FQGNSA. This CDR3 comprises 16 residues. CDR3 coding DNA: TGTGCCAGCAGCAAAGCCCCGGGACAGGGGAACTATGGCTACACCTTC. Its protein product is CASSKAPGQGNYGYTF.

The genes are TRBV11-2 and TRBJ2-3; 9 bases line up with TRBD2. CDR1 is SGHAT and CDR2 is FQNNGV in the germline V gene. V lost 3 bases to trimming and J lost 4 bases; unmatched junction nucleotides: 5. CDR3 length: 15 residues. The CDR3 reads CASSLGTSIPDTQYF. The DNA for the CDR3 is TGTGCCAGCAGCTTGGGGACTAGCATACCAGATACGCAGTATTTT.

This chain uses TRBV6-2 or TRBV6-3 with TRBJ2-3, with D possibly being TRBD1 or TRBD2 (6 bases each). The germline V and J ends were trimmed by 6 bases and 0 bases, with 13 bases remaining between them. CDR1 MNHEY and CDR2 SVGEGT come from the germline V gene. The CDR3 loop spans 15 amino acids. The CDR3 DNA reads TGTGCCAGCAGGCTACAGGGACTTAGCACAGATACGCAGTATTTT. Translation: CASRLQGLSTDTQYF.

The sample holds one count of this clonotype. This chain uses TRBV18 with TRBJ2-5; possible D gene TRBD2, 6 bases. Germline V lookup: CDR1 KGHSH, CDR2 LQKENI. The CDR3 sequence is 15 residues long. Deletions cut 2 bases from V and 0 bases from J, with 10 bases between. CDR3 sequence: CASSPVRGNQETQYF. Here the CDR3 DNA reads TGTGCCAGCTCACCAGTACGGGGGAACCAAGAGACCCAGTACTTC. Full variable domain (rest looked up from reference TRBV18 and TRBJ2-5): NAGVMQNPRHLVRRRGQEARLRCSPMKGHSHVYWYRQLPEEGLKFMVYLQKENIIDESGMPKERFSAEFPKEGPSILRIQQVVRGDSAAYFCASSPVRGNQETQYFGPGTRLLVL.

This clonotype turned up a few times. The rearrangement joins TRBV18 to TRBJ1-2; no reliable D call. The CDR3 is made up of 14 amino acids. V was clipped by 3 bases and J by 2 bases, with 10 bases between them. CDR1 and CDR2 from the germline V gene are KGHSH and LQKENI. CDR3 DNA: TGTGCCAGCTCACCGTCGGGCGGAAACTATGGCTACACCTTC. Translating gives CASSPSGGNYGYTF.

This clonotype was seen more than once but under ten times. This chain links TRBV6-5 with TRBJ2-1; the match to TRBD1 covers 7 bases. This CDR3 region has 13 residues. Per germline, CDR1 MNHEY and CDR2 SVGAGI. Trimming cost V 5 bases and J 7 bases; bases outside gene matches: 5. The CDR3 DNA is TGTGCCAGCAGTCGACAGGGTATGAATGAGCAGTTCTTC. This translates into CASSRQGMNEQFF.